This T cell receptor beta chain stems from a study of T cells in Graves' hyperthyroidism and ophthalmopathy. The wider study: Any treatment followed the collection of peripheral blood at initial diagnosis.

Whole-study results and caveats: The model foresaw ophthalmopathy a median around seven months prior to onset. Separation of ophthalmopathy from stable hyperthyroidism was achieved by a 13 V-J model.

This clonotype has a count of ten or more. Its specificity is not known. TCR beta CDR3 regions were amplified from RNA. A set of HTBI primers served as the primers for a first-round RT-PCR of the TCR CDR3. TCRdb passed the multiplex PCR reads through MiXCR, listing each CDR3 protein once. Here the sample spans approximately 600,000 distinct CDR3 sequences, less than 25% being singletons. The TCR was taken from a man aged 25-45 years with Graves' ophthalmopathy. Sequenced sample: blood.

The CDR3 nucleotides are TGCGCCAGCAGCTTAAGGGAATACAATGAGCAGTTCTTC. Its protein is CASSLREYNEQFF. The chain carries TRBV5-1 and TRBJ2-1; D is undetermined. CDR3 length equals 13 residues. Trimming removed 2 bases from V and 4 bases from J, with 7 bases in between. The V gene's germline CDR1 is SGHRS and CDR2 YFSETQ.